Detailed here is one T cell receptor beta chain. Its antigen is not known. Vbeta (60) and Jbeta (13) primers were used in the PCR. Measured with immunoSEQ multiplex PCR; TCRdb has only the in-frame clones, and not every one. The sample lists under 150,000 clones, roughly 80% seen once, with approximately 10% in the top ten. V was pared by 0 bases and J by 8 bases, with 12 bases between. Per germline, CDR1 SGDLS and CDR2 YYNGEE. The CDR3 has 14 amino acids. These data belong to a study of cytomegalovirus exposure and HLA in healthy donors. Study outcomes and limitations: TCR beta V- and J-gene trimming, according to a later analysis, was linked to a missense DCLRE1C variant. Immune exposure information comprised only CMV serostatus. In a later analysis, HLA-associated TCR beta chains were more clonally expanded than equally common others. In vitro assays verified that a few CMV-associated chains recognized CMV antigens specifically.

The receptor's source is a male donor in good health and CMV-seropositive. The sequenced sample was PBMCs. This chain joins TRBV9 and TRBJ2-1; D not resolved. This chain's CDR3 is CASSVESRFDEQFF. The CDR3 region has the DNA TGTGCCAGCAGCGTAGAGTCTAGATTCGATGAGCAGTTCTTC.